This entry is about one TCR beta chain. It lacks a known antigen. No much larger clone is present one base from it, and per-base qualities are unavailable. A distance of 18 bases separates the germline ends of V and J, which lose 4 bases and 10 bases respectively. Spanning cysteine to phenylalanine, the CDR3 consists of 13 amino acids. The CDR3 DNA has 39 bases and is translated from base 1. CDR1 and CDR2, looked up from the germline V gene, are SQVTM and ANQGSEA. The entry originates in a study of shared clonotypes between healthy human individuals (dated by TCRdb to the early 2020s). Describing the broader study: A couple of women and three men aged 18 to 49 years were included in the cohort. To increase sequencing depth and limit assay-specific biases, TCR repertoire library preparation and sequencing were carried out by different laboratories using diverse techniques. For each donor, three plates each were used for CD4 naive and CD4 memory, two plates were used for CD8 naive, and one plate was used for CD8 memory. To estimate repertoire size and how much clonotypes are shared between individuals, the study performed deep sequencing of blood TCR repertoires from a handful of healthy adults. Leukapheresis yielded between about 0.85 and 10 billion PBMCs per donor.

What the research found in general, with its limitations: Higher generation probabilities were observed for clonotypes shared by all four sorted-subset donors than for non-shared clonotypes. Estimated clonotype richness was generally larger for naive than for memory subsets. Rarefaction of sorted-subset datasets indicated incomplete sequencing despite the large sequencing depth. Across a handful of donors, 5% to 6% of naive CD4, roughly 3.4% of naive CD8, 2.3% of memory CD4, and 0.4% of memory CD8 clonotypes were shared. Pairwise subsampling indicated that sequencing depth was expected to affect the degree of clonotype sharing among donors. The genetic and exposure-history diversity represented was limited by the small number of donors. Sampling was restricted to blood, and TCR repertoires in tissues likely differ from the TCR repertoires found in blood.

Donors were healthy HIV-negative adults with no recently reported acute infections or vaccinations. Every donor was a Caucasian adult living in Nashville, Tennessee, USA. CD4+ T cells were enriched through magnetic negative selection, after which naive cells were positively selected on CD45RA and the remaining negative fraction served as the memory subset. After blood collection by leukapheresis, PBMCs were isolated using Ficoll-Histopaque density gradient centrifugation and then cryopreserved in the vapor phase of liquid nitrogen. Analytical flow cytometry was used to check the purity and quantity of each magnetically sorted T cell population. Genomic DNA was isolated from every sorted fraction and measured by UV absorbance on a Nanodrop 2000c. Using the deep immunoSEQ assay, multiplex PCR amplified TCR CDR3 regions from genomic DNA. Extracted genomic DNA from each cell subset was spread evenly across all wells of several immunoSEQ 96-well plates, with each plate serving as a replicate. For sorted subsets, about 220 ng of genomic DNA, equivalent to 25,000 to 35,000 T cell genomes, went into each replicate PCR. Purified libraries were quantified with a Qubit 3.0 fluorometer, sized on a Bioanalyzer 2100, and re-quantified with the KAPA Library Quantification kit. Every immunoSEQ 96-well plate was sequenced on a separate single-read 150-cycle Illumina NextSeq 550 flow cell. In the paper's pipeline: Because the immunoSEQ output included only junctional sequences and no quality scores, the filtering could not be the same as the filtering used for full-length reads. To assign V/J genes and CDR3, sequences were annotated against IMGT germline references using PyIR, a Python wrapper for IgBLAST v1.9. Reads were removed for weak V/J assignments (E-value above 1e-6), missing CDR3, stop codons, out-of-frame junctions, or ambiguous translated residues. V3J clonotypes were defined as sequences sharing the same inferred V gene, J gene, and CDR3 amino acid sequence. Percentage overlap between repertoires was calculated by dividing the number of shared unique clonotypes by the size of the smaller repertoire. Repertoire richness was assessed with RTK rarefaction, the Chao1 estimator, and Recon v2.1 estimates of unobserved clonotypes. Generation probabilities were computed with OLGA for all TCRbeta clonotypes obtained by the gDNA method from four donors. The immuneACCESS repertoire file appears here via TCRdb, limited to in-frame rearrangements. These files lack a portion of the clones; in checked studies, under half of the deficit traces to unresolved V genes, and the cause of the others is not known. The V and J calls and the clone size are those of that table, but D and trimming were determined from the DNA. Recorded for this sample are 950,000 to 1,100,000 clones; under 80% of them occurred a single time. In total, the top ten clones hold approximately 1.5% of the sample.

The V gene is TRBV29-1 and the J gene is TRBJ2-3, with the D gene possibly TRBD1 or TRBD2, each one fitting 6 bases. Sample: memory CD4+ T cells sorted from blood. Per the publication, the cell subset or site label means: CD45RA-negative fraction. This receptor was taken from a young man in good health. The DNA sequence reads TGCAGCGTTGGAGGAGGGCAGGGGTGGTCGCAGTATTTT. Translation gives CSVGGGQGWSQYF.